This entry features one TCR beta chain sequence. Ten or more counts support this clonotype. This clone's antigen is unknown. Base qualities are not at hand, and no much larger clone is one base apart. The TCR beta CDR3 regions were amplified from RNA transcripts. The TCR CDR3 was subjected to a first round of RT-PCR using the HTBI primer set and the Qiagen OneStep RT-PCR kit. The libraries were constructed in a second round of multiplex PCR and then size-selected and purified. Sequencing of the libraries was done on an Illumina HiSeq2000 using paired-end 100 bp reads. In the original analysis: SOAPnuke was used to process the raw data, throwing out any read that contained adapters or uncalled bases, had a mean Phred below 15, or lacked an exact constant-primer or identifier match. COPE v1.2.5 was used to merge the high-quality paired reads, and each unique nucleotide sequence was defined as a clonotype. Clonotypes were aligned to IMGT TRBV, TRBD and TRBJ reference segments using MiTCR v1.1. Analysis was restricted to V-J combinations with a frequency above 0.0001, which covered roughly 99% of repertoires. The TCS score was defined as the ratio of F50 (clonal expansion) to E x V (chaos), calculated using BLOSUM62-based TCRdist between CDR3 peptides within each V-J. Welch's t-statistics and random forest reduced 450 to 600 V-J features to roughly 13, which were used in a naive Bayes classifier (R e1071). Through fastp at Q25 and MiXCR, TCRdb rebuilt clones from the public reads, retaining in-frame beta chains. All rows with the same CDR3 protein become a single entry with the most common DNA and genes. These V and J calls originate from TCRdb's pipeline instead of the authors' own analysis. The sample includes 370,000 or so distinct CDR3 sequences, with roughly 25% observed a single time. Of the sample, less than 75% is held by the ten largest clones.

These data are taken from a study of T cells in Graves' hyperthyroidism and ophthalmopathy (dated by TCRdb to between 2017 and 2020). The study in broad terms: Peripheral blood samples were taken at initial diagnosis, before any treatment was given. The paper describes TCR Vbeta CDR3 sequencing of 135 peripheral blood samples, made up of approximately 40 ophthalmopathy patients, around 73 hyperthyroidism patients and roughly 17 progressor patients. An independent validation cohort of about 20 hyperthyroidism patients and 17 patients who later progressed to ophthalmopathy tested prospective prediction of ophthalmopathy. After blood sampling, hyperthyroidism patients were treated with methimazole at a starting dose of 30 mg daily, and ophthalmopathy patients were treated with high-dose intravenous methylprednisolone. To identify distinguishing TCR V-J signatures, a discovery cohort of about 100 patients was used, comprising 40 to 45 with Graves' ophthalmopathy and approximately 58 with stable Graves' hyperthyroidism. Thyroid tissue and blood T-cell repertoires from roughly six Graves' hyperthyroidism patients were also compared in the study. For training and testing, the 100 or so patients in the discovery cohort were randomly divided in a 7:3 ratio. Results the study describes overall, beyond this receptor: In validation, the model predicted progression to ophthalmopathy with 65% to 71% sensitivity and 72% to 85% specificity, a median of 6.5 months before onset. Most expanded thyroid clonotypes (frequency above 0.001) were also detected in blood, a finding suggesting that blood repertoires may reflect thyroid immune responses. Sample size was not statistically predetermined, and blinding of investigators to group allocation was not performed. A model built on a 13 V-J signature distinguished ophthalmopathy from stable hyperthyroidism, reaching 87.88% sensitivity and around 82% specificity in cross-validation and 80%/75% in testing.

Stable Graves' hyperthyroidism was defined as no progression to ophthalmopathy during 18 months of follow-up. Hyperthyroidism patients were newly diagnosed, had a disease duration of under 2 months, and were aged 18 to 65 years. Exclusion was applied to patients with uncontrolled infections, other autoimmune diseases, pregnancy or lactation. Clinical symptoms, serum thyroxine and TRAb, thyroid ultrasound, and orbital computed tomography formed the basis for the diagnoses. PBMCs were isolated from 10 ml of fresh peripheral blood by Ficoll-Paque density gradient centrifugation. Total RNA was extracted with Trizol reagent, and quality was checked on an Agilent 2100 Bioanalyzer. Sequenced input: blood. This clonotype was sampled from a man aged 45-65 years with Graves' hyperthyroidism.

The sequenced DNA: TGTGCCAGCAGTCCATACCCGGGCTGGGGGGCTCAGCCCCAGCATTTT. Translated, this is CASSPYPGWGAQPQHF. The chain was built from TRBV12-3 or TRBV12-4 and TRBJ1-5; a tentative D call is TRBD1 (6 bases match). Between the V and J ends, shortened by 5 bases and 6 bases respectively, the junction contains 20 bases. Reading from cysteine to phenylalanine, the CDR3 counts 16 amino acids. Kept here is only the CDR3 DNA, which spans 48 bases and is read in frame from base 1.